Below are 14 T cell receptor beta chains sequenced from a single sample in a study of T cell responses to AZD1222 COVID-19 vaccine. Here immunoSEQ multiplex PCR was the method, and the copy in TCRdb shows in-frame clones only, minus some. The data hold 180,000 or so clones, with approximately 90% observed a single time. The sample here was peripheral blood, taken 28 days after the second AZD1222 dose. The receptors were gathered from an adult who received the AZD1222 COVID-19 vaccine.

The rearrangement uses TRBV2 and TRBJ1-5; D gene unclear. Germline V CDR1 and CDR2: SNHLY, FYNNEI. The CDR3 extends over 14 amino acids. V was shortened by 7 bases and J by 5 bases, with 15 bases between the two germline ends. For the CDR3, the DNA is TGTGCCAGCAACCCGGACGGGCCCCATCAGCCCCAGCATTTT. This encodes CASNPDGPHQPQHF. The variable domain in full, with the rest retrieved from reference TRBV2 and TRBJ1-5, is EPEVTQTPSHQVTQMGQEVILRCVPISNHLYFYWYRQILGQKVEFLVSFYNNEISEKSEIFDDQFSVERPDGSNFTLKIRSTKLEDSAMYFCASNPDGPHQPQHFGDGTRLSIL.

This clone was recorded once. The CDR3 DNA reads as TGTGCCTGCAACAGGGTTACCTACGAGCAGTACTTC. Protein: CACNRVTYEQYF. V usage is TRBV30 and J usage is TRBJ2-7; possible D gene TRBD1, 6 bases. Germline values: CDR1 GTSNPN, CDR2 SVGIG (reference sequence). V shed 6 bases and J shed 2 bases, with 11 bases lying between them. The CDR3 is made up of 12 amino acids.

The CDR3 DNA follows: TGTGCCAGTAGTAATGGGGACAGGGCGAGCTCCTACGAGCAGTACTTC. Translating gives CASSNGDRASSYEQYF. This chain connects TRBV19 to TRBJ2-7; 9 bases are a match to TRBD1. CDR3 size: 16 residues. J lost 0 bases, V lost 4 bases, and 7 bases had no gene match. Germline lookup yields CDR1 LNHDA and CDR2 SQIVND (reference sequence).

Only one count was recorded for this clone. The rearrangement joins TRBV6-6 to TRBJ1-2, with 8 bases that match TRBD1. CDR1 MNHNY and CDR2 SVGAGI come from the germline V gene (reference sequence). J gave up 7 bases and V 2 bases, and 6 bases lay outside the gene matches. The CDR3 covers 14 residues. Written as DNA, the CDR3 is TGTGCCAGCAGTTACGGTGACAGGGGAGCTGGCTACACCTTC. Translation gives CASSYGDRGAGYTF.

The CDR3 reads CASSHLGGGPYGYTF. CDR3 DNA: TGTGCCAGCAGCCACCTTGGGGGGGGACCCTATGGCTACACCTTC. The genes are TRBV7-3 and TRBJ1-2, with a tentative D call TRBD1 (5 bases). Germline assignment: CDR1 SGHTA and CDR2 FQGTGA. V was pared by 5 bases and J by 4 bases, with 17 bases between. The CDR3 covers 15 residues.

V and J are TRBV28 and TRBJ2-1, with D unclear. Trimming removed 2 bases from V and 7 bases from J, with 3 bases in between. The CDR3 extends over 11 amino acids. Germline CDR1 is MDHEN and CDR2 is SYDVKM. CDR3 loop: CASSLENEQFF. DNA of the CDR3: TGTGCCAGCAGTTTAGAGAATGAGCAGTTCTTC.

CDR3 sequence (DNA): TGTGCCACCAGTCCCACCCGGGGGGGGGCCGCTGTCTACAATGAGCAGTTCTTC. It specifies CATSPTRGGAAVYNEQFF. The chain employs TRBV15 and TRBJ2-1; 8 bases match TRBD2. CDR1 is LNHNV and CDR2 is YYDKDF in the germline V gene (reference sequence). This CDR3 has 18 amino acids. V shed 6 bases, J shed 3 bases, and the junction held 16 bases outside the gene matches.

The genes are TRBV10-3 and TRBJ2-1, with 7 bases aligning to TRBD2. Germline V gene lookup returns CDR1 ENHRY and CDR2 SYGVKD. The junction had 14 bases not matched to a gene; V was cut back by 10 bases and J by 8 bases. This CDR3 is 14 amino acids long. CDR3 coding DNA: TGTGCCACTCAGGTTCCGGGAGGTGTAGATGAGCAGTTCTTC. This codes for CATQVPGGVDEQFF.

This chain connects TRBV13 to TRBJ2-1; 9 bases match TRBD1. The V gene's germline CDR1 is PRHDT and CDR2 FYEKMQ (reference sequence). V gave up 7 bases and J gave up 9 bases; unmatched junction bases: 13. This CDR3 contains 15 residues. CDR3 in amino acids: CASMITGTGSSEQFF. The CDR3 DNA is TGTGCCAGCATGATAACCGGGACAGGGTCCAGTGAGCAGTTCTTC. Using reference TRBV13 and TRBJ2-1 for the parts outside the CDR3, the full variable domain is AAGVIQSPRHLIKEKRETATLKCYPIPRHDTVYWYQQGPGQDPQFLISFYEKMQSDKGSIPDRFSAQQFSDYHSELNMSSLELGDSALYFCASMITGTGSSEQFFGPGTRLTVL.

The J gene is TRBJ1-2, the V gene TRBV28; the D is unclear. CDR3 length: 15 amino acids. Trimming took off 6 bases at V and 8 bases at J, with 22 bases between the two ends. In germline, CDR1 is MDHEN, CDR2 SYDVKM. The CDR3 region is CASSLGRGQGRGYTF. For the CDR3, the DNA is TGTGCCAGCAGCCTAGGCCGTGGTCAAGGAAGGGGCTACACCTTC.

V and J are TRBV5-1 and TRBJ2-1; 7 positions agree with TRBD1. The CDR3 contains 20 residues. Germline loops: CDR1 SGHRS, CDR2 YFSETQ. The V segment lost 5 bases and the J segment 0 bases; nucleotides outside the gene matches: 20. The DNA of the CDR3 is TGCGCCAGCAGGCGATCCACCGGGACAGTGTCCCTGAGCTCCTACAATGAGCAGTTCTTC. Translating it yields CASRRSTGTVSLSSYNEQFF.

The V and J genes are TRBV27 and TRBJ2-7; 10 positions agree with TRBD2. Germline V CDR1 and CDR2: MNHEY, SMNVEV (reference sequence). This CDR3 spans 13 amino acids. The trim removed 6 bases at V and 3 bases at J, leaving 2 bases unmatched. CDR3 in amino acids: CASRVAGGYEQYF. CDR3 in DNA: TGTGCCAGCAGAGTAGCGGGAGGCTACGAGCAGTACTTC.

The chain combines TRBV28 with TRBJ2-1; D is undetermined. Germline lookup yields CDR1 MDHEN and CDR2 SYDVKM. The CDR3 extends over 20 amino acids. Deletions cut 4 bases from V and 0 bases from J, with 25 bases between. DNA for the CDR3: TGTGCCAGCAGTTCCCAAACCCTCTCCCTCAAGTTGGCCTCCTACAATGAGCAGTTCTTC. As protein: CASSSQTLSLKLASYNEQFF.

J is TRBJ1-1 and V is TRBV19; D remains ambiguous. The V end was cut by 6 bases, the J end by 7 bases, with 21 bases between. The CDR3 is 15 amino acids. Germline assignment: CDR1 LNHDA and CDR2 SQIVND (reference sequence). In nucleotides, the CDR3 is TGTGCCAGTAGCGGACTAGGTGGCGGTGAAGGTGAAGCTTTCTTT. Translated: CASSGLGGGEGEAFF. The full variable domain, completed using reference TRBV19 and TRBJ1-1, is DGGITQSPKYLFRKEGQNVTLSCEQNLNHDAMYWYRQDPGQGLRLIYYSQIVNDFQKGDIAEGYSVSREKKESFPLTVTSAQKNPTAFYLCASSGLGGGEGEAFFGQGTRLTVV.